The source of this T cell receptor beta chain is a study of cytomegalovirus exposure and HLA in healthy donors. The PCR made use of 60 Vbeta and 13 Jbeta primers. Profiling relied on immunoSEQ multiplex PCR, and the TCRdb table lists in-frame clones only, not all of them. This sample's table has about 60,000 clones. This CDR3 has 15 amino acids. The ends were cut back, 5 bases at V and 6 bases at J, with 17 bases in the middle. Per germline, CDR1 PRHDT and CDR2 FYEKMQ (reference sequence). The sequenced material came from PBMCs. The J gene is TRBJ1-5, the V gene TRBV13, with unresolved D. This receptor was identified in a boy aged 10-17 years in good health and CMV-seronegative. Here the CDR3 DNA reads TGTGCCAGCAGCACGAGAGGGCAGGTGGGTCAGCCCCAGCATTTT. This gives the protein CASSTRGQVGQPQHF.